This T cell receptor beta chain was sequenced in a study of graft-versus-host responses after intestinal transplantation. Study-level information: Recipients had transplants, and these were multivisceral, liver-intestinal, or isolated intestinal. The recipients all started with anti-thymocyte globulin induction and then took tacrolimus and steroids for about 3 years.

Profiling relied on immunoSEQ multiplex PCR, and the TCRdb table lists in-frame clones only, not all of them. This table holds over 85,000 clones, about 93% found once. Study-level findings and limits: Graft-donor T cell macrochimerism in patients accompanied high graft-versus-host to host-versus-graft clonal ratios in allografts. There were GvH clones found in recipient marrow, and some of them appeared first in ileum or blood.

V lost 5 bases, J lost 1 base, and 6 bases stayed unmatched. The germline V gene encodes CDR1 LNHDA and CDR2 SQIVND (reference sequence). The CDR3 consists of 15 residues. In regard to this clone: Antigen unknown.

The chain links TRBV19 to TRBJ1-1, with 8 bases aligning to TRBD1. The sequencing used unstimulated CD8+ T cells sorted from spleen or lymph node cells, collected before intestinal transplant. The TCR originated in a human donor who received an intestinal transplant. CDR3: CASSPSTGGNTEAFF. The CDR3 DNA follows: TGTGCCAGTAGTCCCTCAACAGGGGGGAACACTGAAGCTTTCTTT.